These T cell receptor beta chains were read from a single sample in a study of T cells in Graves' hyperthyroidism and ophthalmopathy. TCRdb independently ran MiXCR on the multiplex PCR reads; one entry per CDR3 protein. This table has 370,000 or so distinct CDR3 sequences, 13% appearing once. Sequenced input: blood. These receptors came from a man in his thirties or forties with Graves' hyperthyroidism that later progressed to Graves' ophthalmopathy. Both conserved end residues are part of each CDR3. D genes are given only for firm matches. Clone sizes are given selectively: once, few, many, or a class where the clone is expanded.

V: TRBV28; J: TRBJ2-1; D: TRBD1; size: many; CDR3: CATSGTGGYNEQFF; DNA: TGTGCCACCTCCGGGACAGGGGGATACAATGAGCAGTTCTTC
V: TRBV11-3; J: TRBJ2-1; D: .; size: many; CDR3: CASSLVIVGVNEQFF; DNA: TGTGCCAGCAGCTTAGTAATAGTAGGGGTCAATGAGCAGTTCTTC
V: TRBV27; J: TRBJ2-7; D: .; size: few; CDR3: CASSLSGTLTYEQHF; DNA: TGTGCCAGCAGTTTATCCGGGACCCTCACCTACGAGCAGCACTTC
V: TRBV28; J: TRBJ1-1; D: .; size: many; CDR3: CASSLTGVASVDTEAFF; DNA: TGTGCCAGCAGTCTTACGGGGGTCGCGTCGGTGGACACTGAAGCTTTCTTT
V: TRBV28; J: TRBJ1-4; D: .; size: .; CDR3: CASSPRDGYNEKLFF; DNA: TGTGCCAGCAGCCCCCGGGACGGATATAATGAAAAACTGTTTTTT
V: TRBV7-9; J: TRBJ2-5; D: .; size: many; CDR3: CASSPPWGSRGETQYF; DNA: TGTGCCAGCAGCCCCCCTTGGGGGTCTCGGGGGGAGACCCAGTACTTC
V: TRBV5-1; J: TRBJ1-2; D: TRBD1; size: few; CDR3: CASHPGQVILMGYGYTF; DNA: TGCGCCAGCCACCCGGGACAGGTGATCCTGATGGGCTATGGCTACACCTTC
V: TRBV12-3/TRBV12-4; J: TRBJ1-3; D: .; size: .; CDR3: CASLGFGGNTIYF; DNA: TGTGCCAGCCTAGGGTTTGGTGGAAACACCATATATTTT
V: TRBV29-1; J: TRBJ2-3; D: TRBD2; size: .; CDR3: CSVAGLAGDGTDTQYF; DNA: TGCAGCGTGGCGGGACTAGCGGGGGACGGCACAGATACGCAGTATTTT
V: TRBV6-1; J: TRBJ2-7; D: .; size: many; CDR3: CASRGRGRLVDEQYF; DNA: TGTGCCAGCCGAGGGCGGGGGCGTTTGGTCGACGAGCAGTACTTC
V: TRBV5-1; J: TRBJ2-7; D: .; size: .; CDR3: CASSLGPRMGEQYF; DNA: TGCGCCAGCAGCTTGGGACCCCGAATGGGCGAGCAGTACTTC
V: TRBV6-1; J: TRBJ1-1; D: .; size: .; CDR3: CASSDVRNTEAFF; DNA: TGTGCCAGCAGTGACGTCAGAAACACTGAAGCTTTCTTT
V: TRBV6-1; J: TRBJ2-7; D: TRBD1; size: few; CDR3: CASRTGAPYEQYF; DNA: TGTGCCAGCAGGACAGGGGCCCCATACGAGCAGTACTTC
V: TRBV7-9; J: TRBJ2-2; D: TRBD1; size: many; CDR3: CASSLPTGQAGELFF; DNA: TGTGCCAGCAGCCTACCGACAGGGCAAGCCGGGGAGCTGTTTTTT
V: TRBV6-5; J: TRBJ2-1; D: TRBD2; size: few; CDR3: CASSYGGVYYNEQFF; DNA: TGTGCCAGCAGTTACGGGGGGGTGTATTACAATGAGCAGTTCTTC
V: TRBV2; J: TRBJ2-5; D: TRBD1; size: .; CDR3: CASSEWDRARETQYF; DNA: TGTGCCAGCAGTGAATGGGACAGGGCTAGGGAGACCCAGTACTTC
V: TRBV3-1; J: TRBJ1-2; D: .; size: few; CDR3: CASSQVRGGYYGYTF; DNA: TGTGCCAGCAGCCAAGTGCGAGGGGGATACTATGGCTACACCTTC
V: TRBV6-6; J: TRBJ1-1; D: .; size: many; CDR3: CASSYPTVARRPVHTEAFF; DNA: TGTGCCAGCAGTTACCCCACTGTAGCCCGGCGACCGGTCCACACTGAAGCTTTCTTT
V: TRBV5-4; J: TRBJ2-7; D: .; size: .; CDR3: CASRDSTYEQYF; DNA: TGTGCCAGCAGGGACAGCACCTATGAGCAGTACTTC
V: TRBV12-3/TRBV12-4; J: TRBJ2-6; D: TRBD1; size: few; CDR3: CASSPALDRGNSGANVLTF; DNA: TGTGCCAGCAGCCCTGCCCTGGACAGGGGCAACTCTGGGGCCAACGTCCTGACTTTC
V: TRBV5-1; J: TRBJ2-7; D: TRBD1; size: .; CDR3: CASSRDRISYEQYF; DNA: TGCGCCAGCTCTCGGGACAGAATCTCCTACGAGCAGTACTTC
V: TRBV12-3/TRBV12-4; J: TRBJ2-7; D: .; size: .; CDR3: CASGLISREQYF; DNA: TGTGCCAGCGGTTTAATATCACGGGAGCAGTACTTC
V: TRBV13; J: TRBJ2-1; D: TRBD2; size: .; CDR3: CARGLAGTDEQFF; DNA: TGTGCCAGGGGACTAGCGGGGACCGATGAGCAGTTCTTC
V: TRBV7-8; J: TRBJ1-2; D: TRBD1; size: many; CDR3: CASILRGQGAISYGYTF; DNA: TGTGCCAGCATTCTAAGGGGACAGGGAGCCATCAGCTATGGCTACACCTTC
V: TRBV30; J: TRBJ1-5; D: .; size: many; CDR3: CAWSERRWRPQHF; DNA: TGTGCCTGGAGTGAGCGGCGTTGGCGGCCCCAGCATTTT
V: TRBV11-3; J: TRBJ2-3; D: TRBD2; size: few; CDR3: CASSPGTSGGYTQYF; DNA: TGTGCCAGCAGCCCGGGGACTAGCGGGGGGTATACGCAGTATTTT
V: TRBV9; J: TRBJ1-6; D: .; size: many; CDR3: CASSGDSLGAYNSPLHF; DNA: TGTGCCAGCAGCGGAGACTCTCTGGGGGCCTATAATTCACCCCTCCACTTT
V: TRBV10-3; J: TRBJ2-2; D: .; size: many; CDR3: CAIRSLAWDTGELFF; DNA: TGTGCCATCAGATCACTAGCTTGGGACACCGGGGAGCTGTTTTTT
V: TRBV7-8; J: TRBJ2-1; D: .; size: many; CDR3: CASSLTPLERSSYNEQFF; DNA: TGTGCCAGCAGCTTAACCCCCCTGGAGAGGAGCTCCTACAATGAGCAGTTCTTC
V: TRBV5-1; J: TRBJ1-1; D: TRBD1; size: .; CDR3: CASSLGQGGVMNTEAFF; DNA: TGCGCCAGCAGCTTGGGACAGGGCGGGGTGATGAACACTGAAGCTTTCTTT
V: TRBV6-2/TRBV6-3; J: TRBJ2-2; D: TRBD2; size: few; CDR3: CASSYSATSGGAWTGELFF; DNA: TGTGCCAGCAGTTACTCTGCGACTAGCGGGGGGGCCTGGACCGGGGAGCTGTTTTTT
V: TRBV9; J: TRBJ2-3; D: TRBD2; size: .; CDR3: CASSTASGVTDTQYF; DNA: TGTGCCAGCAGCACAGCTAGCGGGGTCACAGATACGCAGTATTTT
V: TRBV6-5; J: TRBJ1-3; D: .; size: .; CDR3: CASSYRAGPIGNTIYF; DNA: TGTGCCAGCAGTTACCGGGCGGGGCCGATAGGAAACACCATATATTTT
V: TRBV6-1; J: TRBJ1-1; D: TRBD1; size: many; CDR3: CASSSYRGRNTEAFF; DNA: TGTGCCAGCAGTTCTTACAGGGGGCGTAACACTGAAGCTTTCTTT
V: TRBV12-3/TRBV12-4; J: TRBJ1-5; D: TRBD1; size: many; CDR3: CASSFGQGFNQPQHF; DNA: TGTGCCAGCAGTTTCGGACAGGGCTTCAATCAGCCCCAGCATTTT
V: TRBV14; J: TRBJ1-4; D: .; size: .; CDR3: CASSQNPGDPNEKLFF; DNA: TGTGCCAGCAGCCAGAATCCAGGGGACCCTAATGAAAAACTGTTTTTT
V: TRBV27; J: TRBJ2-7; D: TRBD1; size: few; CDR3: CASSFASGTAYEQYF; DNA: TGTGCCAGCAGTTTCGCCTCGGGGACAGCCTACGAGCAGTACTTC
V: TRBV20-1; J: TRBJ2-1; D: .; size: few; CDR3: CSARASNTGYNEQFF; DNA: TGCAGTGCCAGGGCGTCAAATACAGGGTACAATGAGCAGTTCTTC
V: TRBV4-1; J: TRBJ2-1; D: TRBD2; size: .; CDR3: CASSERGGSYNEQFF; DNA: TGCGCCAGCAGCGAACGGGGGGGCTCCTACAATGAGCAGTTCTTC
V: TRBV4-2; J: TRBJ2-1; D: .; size: .; CDR3: CASSPGTAGNEQFF; DNA: TGTGCCAGCAGCCCGGGGACGGCCGGGAATGAGCAGTTCTTC
V: TRBV4-1; J: TRBJ1-5; D: TRBD1; size: .; CDR3: CASSRYGQGNQPQHF; DNA: TGCGCCAGCAGCCGATATGGACAGGGTAATCAGCCCCAGCATTTT
V: TRBV12-3/TRBV12-4; J: TRBJ1-5; D: .; size: many; CDR3: CASSFSWPGGNQPQHF; DNA: TGTGCCAGCAGTTTCAGTTGGCCAGGGGGCAATCAGCCCCAGCATTTT
V: TRBV6-5; J: TRBJ2-2; D: .; size: few; CDR3: CASSYKQGNTGELFF; DNA: TGTGCCAGCAGTTATAAACAGGGGAACACCGGGGAGCTGTTTTTT
V: TRBV10-3; J: TRBJ2-1; D: .; size: .; CDR3: CATGTSTSGNEQFF; DNA: TGTGCCACCGGAACGTCAACCTCGGGCAATGAGCAGTTCTTC
V: TRBV3-1; J: TRBJ1-5; D: .; size: few; CDR3: CASSQDLGTVQPQHF; DNA: TGTGCCAGCAGCCAAGATTTAGGGACGGTTCAGCCCCAGCATTTT
V: TRBV7-9; J: TRBJ2-2; D: .; size: many; CDR3: CASSFGQGTGELFF; DNA: TGTGCCAGCAGCTTCGGTCAAGGCACCGGGGAGCTGTTTTTT
V: TRBV20-1; J: TRBJ2-7; D: TRBD1; size: .; CDR3: CSARGTGWYEQYF; DNA: TGCAGTGCTAGAGGGACAGGGTGGTACGAGCAGTACTTC
V: TRBV5-1; J: TRBJ1-4; D: .; size: many; CDR3: CASSLARDNEKLFF; DNA: TGCGCCAGCAGCTTGGCACGGGATAATGAAAAACTGTTTTTT
V: TRBV6-5; J: TRBJ1-1; D: .; size: many; CDR3: CASSYWGSTEAFF; DNA: TGTGCCAGCAGTTACTGGGGTTCCACTGAAGCTTTCTTT
V: TRBV6-6; J: TRBJ1-1; D: .; size: few; CDR3: CASSYLRHKNTEAFF; DNA: TGTGCCAGCAGTTACTTACGACACAAGAACACTGAAGCTTTCTTT
V: TRBV12-3/TRBV12-4; J: TRBJ1-4; D: .; size: .; CDR3: CASRGGGYEKLFF; DNA: TGTGCCAGCAGGGGGGGGGGGTATGAAAAACTGTTTTTT
V: TRBV7-9; J: TRBJ1-2; D: .; size: many; CDR3: CASSLGGSDGNYGYTF; DNA: TGTGCCAGCAGCCTCGGGGGTTCGGACGGGAACTATGGCTACACCTTC
V: TRBV9; J: TRBJ2-3; D: .; size: .; CDR3: CASSTPGTDTQYF; DNA: TGTGCCAGCAGCACCCCCGGCACAGATACGCAGTATTTT
V: TRBV18; J: TRBJ2-2; D: .; size: .; CDR3: CASSPYTPNTGELFF; DNA: TGTGCCAGCTCACCGTACACCCCGAACACCGGGGAGCTGTTTTTT
V: TRBV6-1; J: TRBJ1-2; D: TRBD1; size: many; CDR3: CASSERTGGVYGYTF; DNA: TGTGCCAGCAGTGAGCGGACAGGGGGCGTCTATGGCTACACCTTC